The clone carrying this T cell receptor (beta chain) has ten or more counts. Antigen specificity is unknown. The observed sequence ends 3 residues before the CDR3 terminus, with the missing tail filled in from the germline J gene. The record originates from a study of T cell clonality in common variable immunodeficiency. This CDR3 comprises 13 residues. Germline V CDR1 and CDR2: LNHDA, SQIVND (reference sequence). Only in-frame clones appear in the TCRdb table, and some are missing; sequencing was by immunoSEQ multiplex PCR. The table lists 42,000 or so clones, with no singletons. Findings of the study overall: CVID subjects shared fewer TCRbeta clones than healthy controls did.

This clonotype was sampled from a person aged 18-70 years in good health. This chain links TRBV19 with TRBJ1-1; D remains ambiguous. The material sequenced was peripheral blood mononuclear cells. Partial CDR3 DNA: TGTGCCAGTACCATCCCCCGTCGCAGGAAA. Translation gives CASTIPRRRK. The complete CDR3 reads CASTIPRRRKAFF.